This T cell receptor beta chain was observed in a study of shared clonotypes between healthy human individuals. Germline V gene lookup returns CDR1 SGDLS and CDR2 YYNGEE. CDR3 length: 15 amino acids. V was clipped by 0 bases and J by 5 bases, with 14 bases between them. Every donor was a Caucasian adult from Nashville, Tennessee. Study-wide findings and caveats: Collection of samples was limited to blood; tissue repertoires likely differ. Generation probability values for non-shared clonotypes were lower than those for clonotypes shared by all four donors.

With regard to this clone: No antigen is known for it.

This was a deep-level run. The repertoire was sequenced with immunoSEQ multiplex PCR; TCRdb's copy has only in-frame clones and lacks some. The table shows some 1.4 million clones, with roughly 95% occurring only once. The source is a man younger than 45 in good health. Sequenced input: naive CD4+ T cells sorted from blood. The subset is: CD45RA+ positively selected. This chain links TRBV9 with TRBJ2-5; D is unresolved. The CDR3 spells CASSVVPSYVETQYF. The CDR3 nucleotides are TGTGCCAGCAGCGTAGTCCCGAGCTATGTCGAGACCCAGTACTTC.